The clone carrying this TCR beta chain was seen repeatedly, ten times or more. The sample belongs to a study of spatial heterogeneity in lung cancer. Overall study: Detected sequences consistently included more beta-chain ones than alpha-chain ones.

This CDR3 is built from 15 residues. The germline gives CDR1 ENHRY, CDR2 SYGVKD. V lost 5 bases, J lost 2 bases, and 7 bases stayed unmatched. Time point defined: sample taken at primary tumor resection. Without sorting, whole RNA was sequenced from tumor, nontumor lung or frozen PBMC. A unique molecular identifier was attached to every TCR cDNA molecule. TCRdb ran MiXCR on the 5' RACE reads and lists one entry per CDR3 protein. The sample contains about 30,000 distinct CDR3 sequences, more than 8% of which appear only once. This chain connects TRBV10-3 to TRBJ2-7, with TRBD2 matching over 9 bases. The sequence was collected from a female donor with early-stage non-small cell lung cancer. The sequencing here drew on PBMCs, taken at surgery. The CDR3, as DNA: TGTGCCATCAGTAGCCTAGCGGGAATGGCCTACGAGCAGTACTTC. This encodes CAISSLAGMAYEQYF.